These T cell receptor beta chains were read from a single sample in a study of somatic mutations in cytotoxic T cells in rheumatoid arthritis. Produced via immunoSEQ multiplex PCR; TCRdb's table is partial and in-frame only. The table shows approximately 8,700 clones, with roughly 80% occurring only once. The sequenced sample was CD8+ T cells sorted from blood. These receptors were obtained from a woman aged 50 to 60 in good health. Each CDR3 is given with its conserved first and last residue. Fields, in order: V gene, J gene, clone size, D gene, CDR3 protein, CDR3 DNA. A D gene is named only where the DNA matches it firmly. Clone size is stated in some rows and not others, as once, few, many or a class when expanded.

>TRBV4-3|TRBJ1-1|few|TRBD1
CASSQDRQGRNTEAFF
TGCGCCAGCAGCCAAGACCGACAGGGCCGGAACACTGAAGCTTTCTTT
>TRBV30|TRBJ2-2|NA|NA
CAWSGGLSTGELFF
TGTGCCTGGAGTGGAGGGCTGAGCACCGGGGAGCTGTTTTTT
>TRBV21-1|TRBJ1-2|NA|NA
CASSTAGCYGYTF
TGTGCCAGCAGCACGGCAGGGTGCTATGGCTACACCTTC
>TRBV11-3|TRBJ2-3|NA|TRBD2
CASSPRTSGGVDTQYF
TGTGCCAGCAGCCCCCGGACTAGCGGGGGGGTAGATACGCAGTATTTT
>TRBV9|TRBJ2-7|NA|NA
CASSVVPGDEQYF
TGTGCCAGCAGCGTAGTTCCGGGGGACGAGCAGTACTTC
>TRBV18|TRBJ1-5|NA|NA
CASSPGQISNQPQHF
TGTGCCAGCTCACCAGGACAAATTAGCAATCAGCCCCAGCATTTT
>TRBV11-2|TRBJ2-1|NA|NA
CASIPPGNNEQFF
TGTGCCAGCATCCCCCCGGGGAACAATGAGCAGTTCTTC
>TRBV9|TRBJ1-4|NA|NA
CASSVVPVGGVWGGGEKLFF
TGTGCCAGCAGCGTAGTCCCCGTGGGGGGCGTGTGGGGGGGCGGTGAAAAACTGTTTTTT
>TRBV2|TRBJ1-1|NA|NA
CASNSGAANTEAFF
TGTGCCAGCAATTCTGGGGCAGCGAACACTGAAGCTTTCTTT
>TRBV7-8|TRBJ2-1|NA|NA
CASSLKAQGFKFF
TGTGCCAGCAGCTTAAAGGCACAGGGCTTTAAGTTCTTC
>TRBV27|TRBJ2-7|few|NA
CASSLSFRLSYEQYF
TGTGCCAGCAGTTTATCGTTCCGGTTGTCCTACGAGCAGTACTTC
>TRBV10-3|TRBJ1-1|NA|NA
CAIKGGGDSRDTEAFF
TGTGCCATCAAGGGGGGGGGCGACTCCAGGGACACTGAAGCTTTCTTT
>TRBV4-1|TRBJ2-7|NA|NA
CASSQDPTSYYEQYF
TGCGCCAGCAGCCAAGATCCGACAAGCTACTACGAGCAGTACTTC